The sequence of this TCR beta chain was determined in a study of T cell responses to AZD1222 COVID-19 vaccine. Method: immunoSEQ multiplex PCR; TCRdb's copy keeps in-frame clones and lacks some. The table shows 75,000 to 100,000 clones, with 92% occurring only once. The CDR3 sequence is 16 residues long. V lost 5 bases and J 6 bases, leaving 22 bases between the germline ends. The germline V gene has CDR1 PRHDT and CDR2 FYEKMQ (reference sequence). This clone has only one observation. The sequence was collected from an adult who received the AZD1222 COVID-19 vaccine. The chain couples TRBV13 to TRBJ1-1; perhaps TRBD1 as D (5 bases). The material sequenced was peripheral blood, taken 28 days after the second AZD1222 dose. The CDR3 nucleotides are TGTGCCAGCAGCCGAGGGAGGGGAGAGGGCAACCCTGAAGCTTTCTTT. Translation: CASSRGRGEGNPEAFF.